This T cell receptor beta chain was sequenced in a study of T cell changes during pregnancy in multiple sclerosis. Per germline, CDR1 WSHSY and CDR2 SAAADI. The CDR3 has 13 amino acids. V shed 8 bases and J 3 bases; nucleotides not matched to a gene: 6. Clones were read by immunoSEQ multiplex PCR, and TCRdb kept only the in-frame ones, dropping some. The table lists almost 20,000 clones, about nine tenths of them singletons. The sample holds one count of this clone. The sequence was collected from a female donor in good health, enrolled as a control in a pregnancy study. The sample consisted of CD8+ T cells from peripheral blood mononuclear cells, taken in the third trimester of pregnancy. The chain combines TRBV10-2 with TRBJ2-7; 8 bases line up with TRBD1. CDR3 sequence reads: CASLDRERYEQYF. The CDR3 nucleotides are TGCGCCAGCTTGGACAGGGAACGCTACGAGCAGTACTTC.